This TCR beta chain is from a study of T cell repertoires in cytomegalovirus infection. MiXCR, applied by TCRdb to the reads, yields one record per CDR3 protein. In the table there are more than 65,000 distinct CDR3 sequences, 40% to 50% of which are singletons. A word on this clonotype: Its matching antigen is unknown.

In germline, CDR1 is SGHTA, CDR2 FQGNSA. The V gene lost 4 bases and the J gene lost 1 base, with 13 bases spanning the gap. This CDR3 has 15 residues. The rearrangement links TRBV7-2 to TRBJ1-1, with D unresolved. This clonotype originated in a human donor in good health (CMV status not recorded). Some clones in this sample may be carry-over from other donors' samples. The sequenced sample was CD8+ T cells from cultured PBMCs, obtained from culture after CMV antigen stimulation. CDR3 in DNA: TGTGCCAGCAGCTCTCGGCCGGGATGGAACACTGAAGCTTTCTTT. Its translation is CASSSRPGWNTEAFF.